This entry features one T cell receptor beta chain sequence. The source of the sample is a study of Ad26.COV2.S vaccination and SARS-CoV-2 variants. Overall study context: Once or twice, 56 days apart, Ad26.COV2.S was delivered intramuscularly.

Repertoires were generated with immunoSEQ multiplex PCR, while TCRdb's copy carries only in-frame clones and drops some. This table has around 300,000 clones, about 90% appearing once. Treatment defined: roughly 20 received Ad26.COV2.S at low or high dose, single or two shots; roughly 5 received placebo; per-sample allocation not given. The samples were gathered on day 63 after the first injection of vaccine or placebo. CDR1 is LGHNA, CDR2 YSLEER, per germline. This CDR3 has 14 residues. Trimming stripped 0 bases from V and 8 bases from J, with 13 bases between. The sequenced sample was peripheral blood, obtained in a trial of Ad26.COV2.S vaccine versus placebo. The clonotype comes from a person aged 18-60 years who received the Ad26.COV2.S COVID-19 vaccine or a placebo. The chain recombines TRBV4-3 with TRBJ1-2; D is possibly TRBD1 (5 bases). CDR3 sequence reads: CASSQDLGGRGYTF. The CDR3 DNA sequence: TGCGCCAGCAGCCAAGATCTTGGGGGTAGGGGCTACACCTTC.